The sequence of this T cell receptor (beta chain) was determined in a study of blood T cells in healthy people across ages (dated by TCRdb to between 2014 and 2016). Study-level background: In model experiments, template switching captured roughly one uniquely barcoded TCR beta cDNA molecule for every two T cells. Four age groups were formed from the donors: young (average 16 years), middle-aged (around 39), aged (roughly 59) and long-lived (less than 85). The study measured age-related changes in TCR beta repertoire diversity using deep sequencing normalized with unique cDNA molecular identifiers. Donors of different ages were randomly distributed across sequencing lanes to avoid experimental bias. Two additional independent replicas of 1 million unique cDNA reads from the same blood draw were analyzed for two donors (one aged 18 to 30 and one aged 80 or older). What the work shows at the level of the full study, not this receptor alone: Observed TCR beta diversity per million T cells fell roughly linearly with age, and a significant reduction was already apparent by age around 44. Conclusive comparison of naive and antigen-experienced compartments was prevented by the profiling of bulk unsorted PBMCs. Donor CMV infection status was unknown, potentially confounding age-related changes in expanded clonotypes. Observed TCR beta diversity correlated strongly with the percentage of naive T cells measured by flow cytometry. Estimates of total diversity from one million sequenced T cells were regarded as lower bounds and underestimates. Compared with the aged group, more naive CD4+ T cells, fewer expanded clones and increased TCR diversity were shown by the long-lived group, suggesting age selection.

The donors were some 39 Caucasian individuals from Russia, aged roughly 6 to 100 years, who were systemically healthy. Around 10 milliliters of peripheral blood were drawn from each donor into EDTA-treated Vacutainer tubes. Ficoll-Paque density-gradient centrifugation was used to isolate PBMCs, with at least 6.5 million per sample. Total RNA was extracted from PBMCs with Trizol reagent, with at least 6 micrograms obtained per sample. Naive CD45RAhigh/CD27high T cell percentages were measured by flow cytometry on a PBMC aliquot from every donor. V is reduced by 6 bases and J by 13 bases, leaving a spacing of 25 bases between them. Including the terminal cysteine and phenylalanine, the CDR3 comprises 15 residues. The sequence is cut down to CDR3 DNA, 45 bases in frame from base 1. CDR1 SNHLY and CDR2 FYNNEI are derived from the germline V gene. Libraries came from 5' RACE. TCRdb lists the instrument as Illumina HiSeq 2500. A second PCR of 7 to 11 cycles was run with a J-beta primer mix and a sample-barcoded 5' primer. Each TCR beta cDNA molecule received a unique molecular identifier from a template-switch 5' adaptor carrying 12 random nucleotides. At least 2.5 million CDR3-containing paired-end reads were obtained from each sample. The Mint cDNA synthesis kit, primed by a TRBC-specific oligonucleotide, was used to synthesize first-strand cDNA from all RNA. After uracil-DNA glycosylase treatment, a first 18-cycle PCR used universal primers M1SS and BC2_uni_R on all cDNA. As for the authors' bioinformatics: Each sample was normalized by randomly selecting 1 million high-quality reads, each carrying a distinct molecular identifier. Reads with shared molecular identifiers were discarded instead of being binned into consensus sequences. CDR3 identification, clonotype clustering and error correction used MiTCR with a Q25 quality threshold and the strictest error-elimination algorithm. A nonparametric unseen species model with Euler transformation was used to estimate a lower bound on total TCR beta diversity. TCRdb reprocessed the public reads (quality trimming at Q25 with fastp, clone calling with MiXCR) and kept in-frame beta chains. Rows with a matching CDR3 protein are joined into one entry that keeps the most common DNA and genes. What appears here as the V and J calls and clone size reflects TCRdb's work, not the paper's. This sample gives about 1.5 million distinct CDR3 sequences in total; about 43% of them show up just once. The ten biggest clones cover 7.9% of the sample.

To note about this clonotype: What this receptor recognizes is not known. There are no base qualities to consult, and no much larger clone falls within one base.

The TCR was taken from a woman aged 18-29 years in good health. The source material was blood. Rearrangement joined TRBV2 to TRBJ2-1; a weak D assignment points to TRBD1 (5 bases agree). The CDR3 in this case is CASRVQGLYQETQFF. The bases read TGTGCCAGCAGGGTGCAGGGATTGTACCAAGAGACCCAGTTCTTC.